This T cell receptor beta chain was obtained from a study of shared clonotypes between healthy human individuals. Across the whole study: The people who gave samples were two women and a few men aged 18 to 49.

All participating donors were Caucasian adults from Nashville, Tennessee. With respect to this clone: The antigen remains undetermined.

CDR1 and CDR2 from the germline V gene are SGHRS and YFSETQ. Trimming at V came to 3 bases and at J to 14 bases, leaving 13 bases not matched to a gene. The CDR3 covers 15 residues. Study-level results: With a handful of donors compared, 4% to 5.5% of naive CD4 clonotypes were shared. In general, naive subsets displayed greater estimated richness than memory subsets did.

The protocol was immunoSEQ multiplex PCR, while the TCRdb copy is restricted to in-frame clones and leaves out a portion. This table has 850,000 to 1,200,000 clones, roughly 70% appearing once. V and J are TRBV5-1 and TRBJ1-4, with 10 positions matching TRBD1. This sequence originates from a young man in good health. What was sequenced was memory CD4+ T cells sorted from blood. Subset: CD45RA-negative fraction. The CDR3 reads CASSSAGTGVVPLFF. The CDR3 nucleotides read TGCGCCAGCAGCTCAGCCGGGACAGGGGTTGTTCCCCTGTTTTTT.